The sequence of this T cell receptor beta chain was determined in a study of CD4 T cells in relation to SARS-CoV-2 and coronaviruses. Across the whole study: PBMCs were cultured with antigen for less than twelve days before TCR beta sequencing.

CD4 enrichment then naive enrichment separated naive from memory CD4+ cells. As to this clone: No antigen is known for it.

This CDR3 region has 14 residues. Trimming cost V 3 bases and J 7 bases; bases outside gene matches: 2. Germline V gives CDR1 MGHRA, CDR2 YSYEKL. General study points: Memory recall responses, not primary responses primed in culture, are what the assay detects. SARS-CoV-2-driven expansion was significantly weaker in crossreactive than monoreactive clones.

The table came from immunoSEQ multiplex PCR; TCRdb's copy has only in-frame clones and leaves some out. The table shows around 30,000 clones, with about four fifths occurring only once. The gene calls are TRBV4-1 and TRBJ2-4; 11 nucleotides line up with TRBD2. Sequenced: memory CD4+ T cells from PBMCs, cultured in vitro. This clonotype was obtained from an adult with COVID-19. CDR3 loop: CASSQGTSGNIQYF. The CDR3 DNA reads as TGCGCCAGCAGCCAGGGGACTAGCGGTAACATTCAGTACTTC.